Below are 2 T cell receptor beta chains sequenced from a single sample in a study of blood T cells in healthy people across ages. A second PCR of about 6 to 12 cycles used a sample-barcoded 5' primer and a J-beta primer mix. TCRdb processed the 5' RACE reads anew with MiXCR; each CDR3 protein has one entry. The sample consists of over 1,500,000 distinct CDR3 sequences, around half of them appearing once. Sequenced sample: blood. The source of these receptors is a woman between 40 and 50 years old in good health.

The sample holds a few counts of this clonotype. CDR3: CASSFDQPYEQYF. The DNA for the CDR3 is TGTGCCAGCAGCTTTGACCAGCCCTACGAGCAGTACTTC. This rearrangement joins TRBV7-2 to TRBJ2-7, with unresolved D. This CDR3 comprises 13 residues. Germline CDR1 SGHTA, CDR2 FQGNSA. V gave up 3 bases and J gave up 2 bases, with 8 bases separating them.

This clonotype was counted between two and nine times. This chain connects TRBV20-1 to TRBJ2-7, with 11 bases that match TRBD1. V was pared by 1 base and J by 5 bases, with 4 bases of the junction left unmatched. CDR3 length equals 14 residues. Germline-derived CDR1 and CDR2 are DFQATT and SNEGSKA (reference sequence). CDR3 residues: CSARVDRGRDEQYF. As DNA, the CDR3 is TGCAGTGCTAGAGTGGACAGGGGGCGGGACGAGCAGTACTTC.